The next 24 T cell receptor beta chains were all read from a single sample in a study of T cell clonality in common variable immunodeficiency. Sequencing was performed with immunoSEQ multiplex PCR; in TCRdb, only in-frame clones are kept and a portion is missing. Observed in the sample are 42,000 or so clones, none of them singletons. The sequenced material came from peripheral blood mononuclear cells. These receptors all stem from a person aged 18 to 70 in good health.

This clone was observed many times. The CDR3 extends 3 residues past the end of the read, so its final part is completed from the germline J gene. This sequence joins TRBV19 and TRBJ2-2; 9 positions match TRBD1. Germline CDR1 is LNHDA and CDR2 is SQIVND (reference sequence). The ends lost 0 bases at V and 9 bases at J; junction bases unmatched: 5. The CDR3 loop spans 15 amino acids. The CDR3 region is CASSIDSGQGRELFF. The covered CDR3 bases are TGTGCCAGTAGTATAGACTCGGGACAGGGCAGGGAG.

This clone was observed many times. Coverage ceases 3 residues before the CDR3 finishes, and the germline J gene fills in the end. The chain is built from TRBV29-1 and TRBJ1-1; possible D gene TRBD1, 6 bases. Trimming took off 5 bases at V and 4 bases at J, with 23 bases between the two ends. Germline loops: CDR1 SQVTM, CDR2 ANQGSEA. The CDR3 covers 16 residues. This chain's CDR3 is CSVPGRGFSLGTEAFF. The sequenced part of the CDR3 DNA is TGCAGCGTTCCTGGCAGGGGATTTTCCTTGGGCACTGAA.

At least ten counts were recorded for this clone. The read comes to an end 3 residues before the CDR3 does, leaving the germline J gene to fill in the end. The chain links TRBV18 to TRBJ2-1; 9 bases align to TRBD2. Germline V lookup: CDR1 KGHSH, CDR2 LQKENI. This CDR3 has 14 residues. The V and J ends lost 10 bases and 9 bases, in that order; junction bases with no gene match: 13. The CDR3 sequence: CATSVKREVGEQFF. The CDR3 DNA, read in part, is TGTGCCACCTCGGTTAAGCGGGAGGTTGGTGAG.

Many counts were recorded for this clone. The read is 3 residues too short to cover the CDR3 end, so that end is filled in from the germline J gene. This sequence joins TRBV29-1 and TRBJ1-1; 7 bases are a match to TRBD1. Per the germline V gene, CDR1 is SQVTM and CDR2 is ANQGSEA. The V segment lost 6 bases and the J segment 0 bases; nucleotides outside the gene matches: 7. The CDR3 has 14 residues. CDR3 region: CSVRTRGLNTEAFF. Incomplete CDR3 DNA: TGCAGCGTCCGCACAAGGGGGCTGAACACTGAA.

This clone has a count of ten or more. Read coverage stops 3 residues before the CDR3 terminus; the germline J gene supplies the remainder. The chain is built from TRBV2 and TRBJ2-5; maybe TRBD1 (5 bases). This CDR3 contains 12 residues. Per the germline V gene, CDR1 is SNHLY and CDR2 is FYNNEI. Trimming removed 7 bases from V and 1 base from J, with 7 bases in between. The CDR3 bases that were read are TGTGCCAGCACGCAGGGCCAAGAGACC. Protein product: CASTQGQET. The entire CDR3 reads CASTQGQETQYF.

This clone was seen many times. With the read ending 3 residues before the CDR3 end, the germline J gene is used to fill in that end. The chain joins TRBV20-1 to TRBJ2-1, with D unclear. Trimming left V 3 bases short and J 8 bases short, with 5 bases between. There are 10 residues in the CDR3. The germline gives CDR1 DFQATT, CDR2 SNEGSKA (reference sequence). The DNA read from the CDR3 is TGCAGTGCTAGCGGTGATGAG. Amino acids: CSASGDE. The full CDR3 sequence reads CSASGDEQFF.

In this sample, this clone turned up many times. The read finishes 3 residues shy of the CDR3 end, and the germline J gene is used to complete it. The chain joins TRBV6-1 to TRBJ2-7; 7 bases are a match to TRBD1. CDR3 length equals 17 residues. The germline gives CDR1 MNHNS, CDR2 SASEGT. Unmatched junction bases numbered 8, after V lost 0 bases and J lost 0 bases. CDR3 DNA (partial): TGTGCCAGCAGTGAAGCGAAGCACAGGGGAAGCTCCTACGAG. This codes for CASSEAKHRGSSYE. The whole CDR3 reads CASSEAKHRGSSYEQYF.

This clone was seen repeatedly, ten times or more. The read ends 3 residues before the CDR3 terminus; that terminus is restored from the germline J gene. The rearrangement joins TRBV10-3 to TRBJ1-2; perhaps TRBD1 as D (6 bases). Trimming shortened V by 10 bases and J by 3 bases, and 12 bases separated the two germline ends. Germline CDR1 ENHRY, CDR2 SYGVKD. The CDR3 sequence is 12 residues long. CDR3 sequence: CATADRYYGYTF. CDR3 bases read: TGTGCCACTGCAGACAGGTACTATGGC.

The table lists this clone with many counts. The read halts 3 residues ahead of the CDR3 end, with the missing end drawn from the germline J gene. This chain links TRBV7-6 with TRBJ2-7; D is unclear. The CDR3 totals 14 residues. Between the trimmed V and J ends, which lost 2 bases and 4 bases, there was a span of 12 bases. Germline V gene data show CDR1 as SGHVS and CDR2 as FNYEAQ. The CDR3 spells CASSLSVSGYEQYF. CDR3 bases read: TGTGCCAGCAGCTTATCAGTTTCGGGTTACGAG.

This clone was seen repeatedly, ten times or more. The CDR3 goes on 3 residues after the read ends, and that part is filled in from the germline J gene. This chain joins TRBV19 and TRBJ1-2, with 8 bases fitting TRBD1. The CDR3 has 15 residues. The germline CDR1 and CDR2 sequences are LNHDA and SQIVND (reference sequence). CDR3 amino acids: CASSKTGTGLEGYTF. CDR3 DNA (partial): TGTGCCAGTAGTAAAACCGGGACAGGCCTAGAAGGC. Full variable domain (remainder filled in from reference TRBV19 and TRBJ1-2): DGGITQSPKYLFRKEGQNVTLSCEQNLNHDAMYWYRQDPGQGLRLIYYSQIVNDFQKGDIAEGYSVSREKKESFPLTVTSAQKNPTAFYLCASSKTGTGLEGYTFGSGTRLTVV.

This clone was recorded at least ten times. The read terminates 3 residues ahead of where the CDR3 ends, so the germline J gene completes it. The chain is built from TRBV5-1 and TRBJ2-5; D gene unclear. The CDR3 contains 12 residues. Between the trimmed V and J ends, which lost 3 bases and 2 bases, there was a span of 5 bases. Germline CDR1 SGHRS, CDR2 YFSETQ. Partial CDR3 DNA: TGCGCCAGCAGCTCTTCTCAAGAGACC. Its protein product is CASSSSQET. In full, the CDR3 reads CASSSSQETQYF.

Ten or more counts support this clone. CDR3 bases read: TGCAGTGCTGAAGACAGGGGCACTAGGACCACAGATACG. Translation: CSAEDRGTRTTDT. The whole CDR3 region reads CSAEDRGTRTTDTQYF. The V and J genes are TRBV20-1 and TRBJ2-3; 8 bases are a match to TRBD1. The CDR3 end is not reached by the read, which stops 3 residues before it; the germline J gene fills it in. In germline, CDR1 is DFQATT, CDR2 SNEGSKA (reference sequence). V trimming: 5 bases; J trimming: 2 bases; junction bases outside the gene matches: 12. The CDR3 totals 16 residues.

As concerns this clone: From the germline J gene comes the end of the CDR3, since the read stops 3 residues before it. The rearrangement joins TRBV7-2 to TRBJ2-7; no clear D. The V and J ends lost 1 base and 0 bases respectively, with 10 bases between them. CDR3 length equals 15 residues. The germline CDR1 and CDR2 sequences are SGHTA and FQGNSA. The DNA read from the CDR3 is TGTGCCAGCAGCTTAGGGCTAGAGAGCTCCTACGAG. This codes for CASSLGLESSYE. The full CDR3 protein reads CASSLGLESSYEQYF.

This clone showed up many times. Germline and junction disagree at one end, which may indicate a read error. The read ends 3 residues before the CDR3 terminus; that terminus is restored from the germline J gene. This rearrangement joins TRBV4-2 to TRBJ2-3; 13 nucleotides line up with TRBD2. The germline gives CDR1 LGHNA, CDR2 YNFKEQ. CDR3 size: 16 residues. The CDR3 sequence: CASSLTSGGASDTQYF. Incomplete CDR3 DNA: TGCGCCAGCAGCCTCACTAGCGGGGGGGCCTCGGATACG.

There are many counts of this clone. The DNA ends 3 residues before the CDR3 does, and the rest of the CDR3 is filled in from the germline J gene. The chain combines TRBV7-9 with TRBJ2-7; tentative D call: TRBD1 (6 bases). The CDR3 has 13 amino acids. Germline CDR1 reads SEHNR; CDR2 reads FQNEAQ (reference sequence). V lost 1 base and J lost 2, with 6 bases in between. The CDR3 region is CASSLDRAYEQYF. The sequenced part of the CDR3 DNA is TGTGCCAGCAGCTTAGACAGGGCCTACGAG.

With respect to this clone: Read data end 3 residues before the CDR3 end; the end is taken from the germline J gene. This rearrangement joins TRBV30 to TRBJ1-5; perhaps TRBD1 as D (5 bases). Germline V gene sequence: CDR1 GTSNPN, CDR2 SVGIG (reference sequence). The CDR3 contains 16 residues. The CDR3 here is CAWSGDLRGTTDPQHF. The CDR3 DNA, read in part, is TGTGCCTGGAGCGGGGACTTGCGGGGGACCACAGATCCC.

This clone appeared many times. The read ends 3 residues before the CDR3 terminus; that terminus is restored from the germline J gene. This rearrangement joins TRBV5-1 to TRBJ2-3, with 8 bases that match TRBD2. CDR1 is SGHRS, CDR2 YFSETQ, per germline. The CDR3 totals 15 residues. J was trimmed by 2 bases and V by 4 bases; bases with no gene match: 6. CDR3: CASSPAGAPTDTQYF. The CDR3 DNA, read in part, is TGCGCCAGCAGCCCAGCGGGAGCCCCCACAGATACG.

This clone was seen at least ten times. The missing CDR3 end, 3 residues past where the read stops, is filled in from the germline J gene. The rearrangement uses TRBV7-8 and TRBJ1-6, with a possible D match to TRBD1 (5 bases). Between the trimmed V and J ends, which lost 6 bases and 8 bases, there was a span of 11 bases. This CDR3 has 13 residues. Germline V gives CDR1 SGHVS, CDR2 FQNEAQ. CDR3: CASRQGADSPLHF. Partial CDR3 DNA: TGTGCCAGCAGACAAGGGGCGGATTCACCC.

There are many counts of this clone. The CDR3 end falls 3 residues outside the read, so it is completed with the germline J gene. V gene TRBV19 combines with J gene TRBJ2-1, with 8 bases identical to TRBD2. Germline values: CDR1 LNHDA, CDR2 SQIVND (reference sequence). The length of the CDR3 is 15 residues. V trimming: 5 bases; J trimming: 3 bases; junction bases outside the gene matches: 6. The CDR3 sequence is CASSATGGDYNEQFF. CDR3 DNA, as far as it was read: TGTGCCAGTAGTGCGACGGGAGGGGACTACAATGAG.

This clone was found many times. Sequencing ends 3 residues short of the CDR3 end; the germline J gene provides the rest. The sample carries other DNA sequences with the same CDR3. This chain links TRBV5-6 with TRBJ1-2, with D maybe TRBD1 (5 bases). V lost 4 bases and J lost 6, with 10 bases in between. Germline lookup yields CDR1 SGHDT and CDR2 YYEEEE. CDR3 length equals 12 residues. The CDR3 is CASSPGGDGYTF. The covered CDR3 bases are TGTGCCAGCAGCCCGGGAGGGGATGGC.

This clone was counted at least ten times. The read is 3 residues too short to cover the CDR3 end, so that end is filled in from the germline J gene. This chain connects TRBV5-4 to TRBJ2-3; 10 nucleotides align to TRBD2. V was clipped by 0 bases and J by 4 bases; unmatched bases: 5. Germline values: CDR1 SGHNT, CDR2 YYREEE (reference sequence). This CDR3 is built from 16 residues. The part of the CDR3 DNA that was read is TGTGCCAGCAGCTTGGACGGGACTAGCGAGGCAGATACG. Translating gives CASSLDGTSEADT. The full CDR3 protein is CASSLDGTSEADTQYF.

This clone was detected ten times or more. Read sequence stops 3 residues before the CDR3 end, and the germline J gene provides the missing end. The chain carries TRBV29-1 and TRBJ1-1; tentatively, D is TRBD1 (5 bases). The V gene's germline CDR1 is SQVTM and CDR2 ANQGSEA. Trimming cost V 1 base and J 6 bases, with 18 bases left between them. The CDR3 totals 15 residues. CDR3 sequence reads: CSVEVRRGPLSEAFF. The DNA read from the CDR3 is TGCAGCGTTGAAGTAAGGCGGGGACCCTTGTCTGAA. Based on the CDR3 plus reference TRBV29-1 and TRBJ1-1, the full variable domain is SAVISQKPSRDICQRGTSLTIQCQVDSQVTMMFWYRQQPGQSLTLIATANQGSEATYESGFVIDKFPISRPNLTFSTLTVSNMSPEDSSIYLCSVEVRRGPLSEAFFGQGTRLTVV.

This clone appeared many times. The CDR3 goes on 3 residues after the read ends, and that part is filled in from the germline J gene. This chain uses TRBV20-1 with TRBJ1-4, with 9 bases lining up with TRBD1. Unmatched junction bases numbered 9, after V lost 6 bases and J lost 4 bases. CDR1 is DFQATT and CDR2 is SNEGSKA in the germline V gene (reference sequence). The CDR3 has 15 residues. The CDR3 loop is CSAYPGTGINEKLFF. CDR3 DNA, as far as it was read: TGCAGTGCCTACCCCGGGACAGGGATTAATGAAAAA.

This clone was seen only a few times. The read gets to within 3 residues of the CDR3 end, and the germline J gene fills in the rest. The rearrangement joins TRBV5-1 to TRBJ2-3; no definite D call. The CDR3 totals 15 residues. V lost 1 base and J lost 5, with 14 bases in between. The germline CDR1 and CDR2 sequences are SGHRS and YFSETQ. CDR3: CASSLFPAEQDTQYF. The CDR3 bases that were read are TGCGCCAGCAGCTTGTTCCCGGCGGAGCAAGATACG.